These 8 T cell receptor beta chains originate from one sample sequenced in a study of blood T cell repertoires in COVID-19 (dated by TCRdb to the early 2020s). The receptor library was made with the immunoSEQ multiplex PCR assay. TCRdb limited this immuneACCESS table to in-frame rearrangements with V and J called. A share of clones is missing; checked studies link under half to unresolved V genes, and the rest is unexplained. The sample yields about 54,000 clones; around four fifths were counted once. Of the sample, roughly 5.2% is held by the ten largest clones. The sample comprised peripheral blood. The receptors here all came from a human donor in a cohort sampled during active COVID-19.

The genes are TRBV19 and TRBJ1-3; no clear D. V was trimmed by 6 bases and J by 0 bases, leaving 15 bases between them. From germline, CDR1 is LNHDA and CDR2 SQIVND (reference sequence). The CDR3 runs to 16 residues. The CDR3 DNA reads TGTGCCAGTAGATATGGCGGCCCGAACTCTGGAAACACCATATATTTT. Translation: CASRYGGPNSGNTIYF.

This rearrangement joins TRBV7-2 to TRBJ2-7, with 9 bases that match TRBD2. The CDR3 is made up of 13 amino acids. Germline CDR1 and CDR2: SGHTA and FQGNSA. V gave up 7 bases and J gave up 2 bases; unmatched junction bases: 3. CDR3 sequence: CASTAGGPYEQYF. CDR3 DNA: TGTGCCAGCACGGCGGGGGGGCCCTACGAGCAGTACTTC.

CDR3 loop: CASSQGGPSSGNTIYF. CDR3 nucleotides: TGCGCCAGCAGCCAAGGAGGTCCCAGCTCTGGAAACACCATATATTTT. The chain carries TRBV4-3 and TRBJ1-3; no definite D call. Germline CDR1 and CDR2: LGHNA and YSLEER. Trimming removed 1 base from V and 0 bases from J, with 10 bases in between. This CDR3 region has 16 residues.

In this sample, this clone turned up a few times. The chain links TRBV6-5 to TRBJ2-2; 9 bases align to TRBD2. Trimming at V came to 4 bases and at J to 4 bases, leaving 4 bases not matched to a gene. The CDR3 loop spans 15 amino acids. CDR1 and CDR2 (germline): MNHEY, SVGAGI. The CDR3 bases are TGTGCCAGCAGTTTTGGCGGGGGGGCCACCGGGGAGCTGTTTTTT. Translated, it gives CASSFGGGATGELFF.

This clone was seen a few times. This chain connects TRBV6-5 to TRBJ2-6; 7 bases agree with TRBD1. This CDR3 contains 15 residues. The ends lost 10 bases at V and 1 base at J; junction bases unmatched: 7. Germline V gives CDR1 MNHEY, CDR2 SVGAGI. The CDR3 loop is CATRQGGSGANVLTF. CDR3 nucleotide sequence: TGTGCCACCCGACAGGGTGGATCTGGGGCCAACGTCCTGACTTTC.

V usage is TRBV7-9 and J usage is TRBJ2-2, with 9 bases that match TRBD1. CDR1 and CDR2 (germline): SEHNR, FQNEAQ (reference sequence). This CDR3 is 15 amino acids long. V dropped 5 bases and J dropped 6; count of bases not matched to a gene: 7. CDR3 sequence: CASSVGTGRAGELFF. The DNA for the CDR3 is TGTGCCAGCAGCGTGGGGACAGGGCGGGCCGGGGAGCTGTTTTTT.

This clone has a handful of counts. DNA of the CDR3: TGTGCCAGCAGGCGCACTAGCGGGTTCCAATACGAGCAGTACTTC. It encodes CASRRTSGFQYEQYF. V gene TRBV28 combines with J gene TRBJ2-7, with 9 bases aligning to TRBD2. V was pared by 6 bases and J by 4 bases, with 10 bases of the junction left unmatched. Germline loops: CDR1 MDHEN, CDR2 SYDVKM. There are 15 residues in the CDR3.

The chain employs TRBV2 and TRBJ1-2; D unresolved. V gave up 2 bases and J gave up 5 bases, with 12 bases separating them. CDR1 is SNHLY and CDR2 is FYNNEI in the germline V gene. The CDR3 sequence is 14 residues long. The CDR3 DNA reads as TGTGCCAGCAGTGAATATCAGGACTATTATGGCTACACCTTC. As protein: CASSEYQDYYGYTF.